This T cell receptor (beta chain) was captured by sequencing in a study of sequential checkpoint blockade in melanoma. Looking at the study overall: Arm A got nivolumab then ipilimumab; arm B the reverse, 1:1.

Profiled with immunoSEQ multiplex PCR; TCRdb holds only in-frame clones, not every one. The repertoire holds about 28,000 clones, 75% to 85% seen once, with roughly 17% in the top ten. Treatment specified: randomized to nivolumab then ipilimumab (arm A) or the reverse (arm B). Unmatched junction bases numbered 7, after V lost 5 bases and J lost 6 bases. The germline V gene has CDR1 LNHDA and CDR2 SQIVND (reference sequence). The CDR3 is 15 residues long. The J gene is TRBJ1-5, the V gene TRBV19; the match to TRBD1 covers 10 bases. This sample comprised CD8+ T cells sorted from blood (inferred from file names), obtained from a patient given nivolumab and ipilimumab in sequence. The sequence derives from a human donor with melanoma. CDR3 amino acids: CASSPSTGGGQPQHF. The CDR3 coding sequence is TGTGCCAGTAGTCCTTCGACAGGGGGCGGTCAGCCCCAGCATTTT.